This T cell receptor (beta chain) was identified in a study of blood T cells in healthy people across ages. Findings of the study overall: Observed TCR beta diversity per million T cells went down as age went up. This fall followed a roughly linear course with age.

As to this clonotype: Its cognate antigen is unknown.

This CDR3 contains 15 residues. CDR1 is SGHNT, CDR2 YENEEA, per germline. Primed by a sample-barcoded 5' primer and a J-beta primer mix, a second PCR proceeded for about 7 to 12 cycles. Using its own MiXCR run on the 5' RACE reads, TCRdb lists one record per CDR3 protein. The sample has fewer than 800,000 distinct CDR3 sequences; around 25% are singletons. These same data were also listed under a study on T cells of mothers and their children.

The receptor was isolated from a boy between 10 and 17 years old in good health. The chain employs TRBV11-3 and TRBJ2-1; 9 bases line up with TRBD1. The assigned J gene may be wrong: the sequence end matches TRBJ2-7 better. Material for sequencing was blood. CDR3 residues: CASSPPRDRANEQYF. CDR3 nucleotide sequence: TGTGCCAGCAGCCCACCCCGGGACAGGGCCAACGAGCAGTACTTC.